The 20 T cell receptor beta chains below come from one sample, sequenced in a study of T cell responses to AZD1222 COVID-19 vaccine. TCRdb's copy holds only in-frame clones and misses some; the assay was immunoSEQ multiplex PCR. The table lists under 200,000 clones, 88% of them singletons. The sequences come from peripheral blood, collected 28 days after the second AZD1222 dose. All receptors come from an adult who received the AZD1222 COVID-19 vaccine.

The chain combines TRBV5-6 with TRBJ2-7, with D unresolved. The CDR3 totals 13 residues. V was clipped by 2 bases and J by 2 bases, with 8 bases between them. From germline, CDR1 is SGHDT and CDR2 YYEEEE. CDR3 protein: CASSLEAAYEQYF. The CDR3 nucleotides read TGTGCCAGCAGCTTAGAAGCAGCCTACGAGCAGTACTTC.

The V call is TRBV28, the J call TRBJ2-7, with 7 bases fitting TRBD2. V gave up 5 bases and J gave up 0 bases; unmatched junction bases: 10. CDR1 and CDR2 from the germline V gene are MDHEN and SYDVKM. This CDR3 is built from 16 residues. The CDR3 loop reads CASSQSSGRASYEQYF. As DNA, the CDR3 is TGTGCCAGCAGTCAATCGTCGGGGAGGGCCTCCTACGAGCAGTACTTC.

The rearrangement joins TRBV5-1 to TRBJ2-7, with D perhaps TRBD2 (5 bases). CDR1 and CDR2 from the germline V gene are SGHRS and YFSETQ. This CDR3 spans 13 amino acids. Trimming removed 0 bases at V and 3 bases at J, with 7 bases between. The CDR3 loop is CASSLGGGYEQYF. CDR3 in DNA: TGCGCCAGCAGCTTGGGCGGAGGCTACGAGCAGTACTTC.

This chain joins TRBV7-9 and TRBJ2-7; D is uncertain. Germline lookup yields CDR1 SEHNR and CDR2 FQNEAQ (reference sequence). This CDR3 spans 14 amino acids. Trimming removed 4 bases at V and 0 bases at J, with 10 bases between. This CDR3 reads CASSSKDGSYEQYF. DNA of the CDR3: TGTGCCAGCAGCTCGAAGGACGGCTCCTACGAGCAGTACTTC.

The chain couples TRBV18 to TRBJ2-6; no firm D call. This CDR3 region has 14 residues. V lost 3 bases and J lost 4, with 7 bases in between. Germline lookup yields CDR1 KGHSH and CDR2 LQKENI. This chain's CDR3 is CASSPEMGANVLTF. The CDR3, as DNA: TGTGCCAGCTCACCTGAGATGGGGGCCAACGTCCTGACTTTC.

The rearrangement uses TRBV29-1 and TRBJ2-3, with D possibly TRBD1 on 5 matching bases. Germline V lookup: CDR1 SQVTM, CDR2 ANQGSEA. This CDR3 region has 12 residues. Trimming pared 7 bases from V and 5 bases from J, leaving 13 bases between. CDR3 sequence reads: CSGSREGDTQYF. The CDR3 DNA is TGCAGCGGCTCCAGGGAAGGAGATACGCAGTATTTT.

The J gene is TRBJ1-5, the V gene TRBV28; D remains unclear. CDR3 length: 14 residues. Germline loops: CDR1 MDHEN, CDR2 SYDVKM. The ends were cut back, 3 bases at V and 3 bases at J, with 9 bases in the middle. Written as DNA, the CDR3 is TGTGCCAGCAGTTTTTCCACCAACAATCAGCCCCAGCATTTT. This gives the protein CASSFSTNNQPQHF.

The V and J genes are TRBV6-4 and TRBJ2-1; D tentatively fits TRBD1 or TRBD2 (6 bases each). Trimming removed 5 bases at V and 0 bases at J, with 14 bases between. CDR1 is MRHNA and CDR2 is SNTAGT in the germline V gene. The CDR3 loop spans 16 amino acids. The CDR3 DNA follows: TGTGCCAGCAGTAGAGAGGGGGGAAGCTCCTACAATGAGCAGTTCTTC. Its translation: CASSREGGSSYNEQFF.

This clone was counted a single time. The chain links TRBV5-1 to TRBJ2-7; 7 bases map to TRBD1. Germline CDR1 reads SGHRS; CDR2 reads YFSETQ. The CDR3 sequence is 16 residues long. The V segment lost 1 base and the J segment 2 bases; nucleotides outside the gene matches: 9. CDR3 sequence: CASSLIPRDSTYEQYF. CDR3 nucleotide sequence: TGCGCCAGCAGCTTGATCCCCCGGGACAGCACCTACGAGCAGTACTTC.

CDR3 coding DNA: TGTGCCAGCAGCCAAGAAACAGCGATACAAGAGACCCAGTACTTC. This codes for CASSQETAIQETQYF. The chain uses TRBV3-1 (or the pseudogene TRBV3-2) and TRBJ2-5, with D unresolved. This CDR3 comprises 15 residues. Germline-derived CDR1 and CDR2 are LGHDT and YNNKEL (reference sequence). Trimming removed 0 bases at V and 2 bases at J, with 10 bases between.

Of note for this clone: Other DNA sequences in this specimen translate into the identical CDR3. The rearrangement uses TRBV9 and TRBJ1-1; possible D gene TRBD1, 5 bases. Germline V gives CDR1 SGDLS, CDR2 YYNGEE. The CDR3 spans 14 residues. Trimming cost V 1 base and J 0 bases, with 7 bases left between them. The CDR3 is CASSVQGMNTEAFF. Written as DNA, the CDR3 is TGTGCCAGCAGCGTACAGGGAATGAACACTGAAGCTTTCTTT.

The rearrangement links TRBV29-1 to TRBJ2-7; unclear D gene. V dropped 8 bases and J dropped 5 bases, with 13 bases sitting between them. The germline gives CDR1 SQVTM, CDR2 ANQGSEA. The CDR3 runs 11 residues. CDR3 region: CSIRVGNEQYF. The CDR3 DNA sequence: TGCAGCATCCGGGTAGGGAACGAGCAGTACTTC.

The rearrangement joins TRBV13 to TRBJ2-1, with 7 bases that match TRBD1. Unmatched junction bases numbered 9, after V lost 4 bases and J lost 6 bases. Germline values: CDR1 PRHDT, CDR2 FYEKMQ (reference sequence). The CDR3 runs to 15 residues. This CDR3 reads CASSYNPGTVNEQFF. The CDR3 DNA follows: TGTGCCAGCAGCTACAACCCAGGGACAGTCAATGAGCAGTTCTTC.

This chain uses TRBV7-9 with TRBJ2-7; 10 bases match TRBD2. This CDR3 contains 13 residues. CDR1 and CDR2 (germline): SEHNR, FQNEAQ (reference sequence). Trimming at V came to 5 bases and at J to 6 bases, leaving 4 bases not matched to a gene. The CDR3 DNA follows: TGTGCCAGCAGCCCTTCTAGCGGGAGCGAGCAGTACTTC. As protein: CASSPSSGSEQYF.

V usage is TRBV5-1 and J usage is TRBJ2-7, with 13 nucleotides matching TRBD2. Germline CDR1 SGHRS, CDR2 YFSETQ. The CDR3 totals 16 residues. V lost 4 bases and J lost 4; bases outside the gene matches: 8. Here the CDR3 reads CASSPGLAGILYEQYF. The DNA of the CDR3 is TGCGCCAGCAGCCCGGGACTAGCGGGAATATTGTACGAGCAGTACTTC. Looking up the rest from reference TRBV5-1 and TRBJ2-7 gives the full variable domain: KAGVTQTPRYLIKTRGQQVTLSCSPISGHRSVSWYQQTPGQGLQFLFEYFSETQRNKGNFPGRFSGRQFSNSRSEMNVSTLELGDSALYLCASSPGLAGILYEQYFGPGTRLTVT.

V is TRBV7-9 and J is TRBJ2-7; D tentatively reads TRBD1 or TRBD2 (5 bases each). This CDR3 region has 15 residues. Per the germline V gene, CDR1 is SEHNR and CDR2 is FQNEAQ (reference sequence). The V end lost 6 bases, the J end lost 0 bases, and 15 bases lay between the germline ends. CDR3 DNA sequence: TGTGCCAGCAGGTCGGGTCGGGACGGCTCCTACGAGCAGTACTTC. Amino acids: CASRSGRDGSYEQYF.

The chain recombines TRBV24-1 with TRBJ1-2; 7 nucleotides match TRBD1. Germline lookup yields CDR1 KGHDR and CDR2 SFDVKD. The CDR3 runs 16 residues. The V and J ends lost 4 bases and 1 base, in that order; junction bases with no gene match: 8. This CDR3 is CATSEPGQEGNYGYTF. CDR3 DNA sequence: TGTGCCACCAGTGAACCTGGACAGGAAGGTAACTATGGCTACACCTTC.

The chain recombines TRBV7-2 with TRBJ2-3; 11 bases line up with TRBD2. Trimming at V came to 5 bases and at J to 5 bases, leaving 6 bases not matched to a gene. This CDR3 region has 15 residues. Germline CDR1 reads SGHTA; CDR2 reads FQGNSA. This CDR3 is CASSGLAGGGDTQYF. The CDR3 nucleotides are TGTGCCAGCAGCGGTCTAGCGGGAGGTGGAGATACGCAGTATTTT.

The rearrangement joins TRBV10-3 to TRBJ1-1; D ambiguous. The length of the CDR3 is 14 residues. The V end was cut by 5 bases, the J end by 3 bases, with 13 bases between. Per the germline V gene, CDR1 is ENHRY and CDR2 is SYGVKD. CDR3 bases: TGTGCCATCAGTAGATCGACGCTCTACACTGAAGCTTTCTTT. This codes for CAISRSTLYTEAFF.

The J gene is TRBJ1-5, the V gene TRBV28; 8 nucleotides align to TRBD1. The V gene's germline CDR1 is MDHEN and CDR2 SYDVKM. Trimming at V came to 1 base and at J to 4 bases, leaving 12 bases not matched to a gene. This CDR3 has 18 amino acids. The DNA for the CDR3 is TGTGCCAGCAGTTTATACAGGGGGAAGGGGATTCTAAATCAGCCCCAGCATTTT. Translated, it gives CASSLYRGKGILNQPQHF. Filled out from reference TRBV28 and TRBJ1-5, the complete variable domain reads DVKVTQSSRYLVKRTGEKVFLECVQDMDHENMFWYRQDPGLGLRLIYFSYDVKMKEKGDIPEGYSVSREKKERFSLILESASTNQTSMYLCASSLYRGKGILNQPQHFGDGTRLSIL.